This entry features one T cell receptor (beta chain) sequence. This sample is part of a study of blood T cell repertoires in COVID-19. Study background: Sources were T cells, B-cell-depleted T cells, or PBMCs; the material itself was cDNA or gDNA.

Per the original methods: Quantification of nucleated cells was approximated via reference gene primer amplification. The repertoire was sequenced with immunoSEQ multiplex PCR; TCRdb's copy has only in-frame clones and lacks some. From that table come the V and J calls and clone size; the DNA was used to work out D and trimming. The sample consists of approximately 98,000 clones, over 70% of them appearing once. This clonotype was sampled from a man between 60 and 75 years old with acute or convalescent COVID-19. Sequenced sample: peripheral blood.

Here the CDR3 reads CASSPRTGRDTEAFF. The CDR3 coding sequence is TGTGCCAGCAGCCCCCGGACAGGGAGGGACACTGAAGCTTTCTTT. The chain joins TRBV11-3 to TRBJ1-1; 8 positions match TRBD1. After removal of 5 bases from V and 3 bases from J, the junction contained 8 bases not matched to a gene. In germline, CDR1 is SGHNT, CDR2 YENEEA. This CDR3 has 15 residues.